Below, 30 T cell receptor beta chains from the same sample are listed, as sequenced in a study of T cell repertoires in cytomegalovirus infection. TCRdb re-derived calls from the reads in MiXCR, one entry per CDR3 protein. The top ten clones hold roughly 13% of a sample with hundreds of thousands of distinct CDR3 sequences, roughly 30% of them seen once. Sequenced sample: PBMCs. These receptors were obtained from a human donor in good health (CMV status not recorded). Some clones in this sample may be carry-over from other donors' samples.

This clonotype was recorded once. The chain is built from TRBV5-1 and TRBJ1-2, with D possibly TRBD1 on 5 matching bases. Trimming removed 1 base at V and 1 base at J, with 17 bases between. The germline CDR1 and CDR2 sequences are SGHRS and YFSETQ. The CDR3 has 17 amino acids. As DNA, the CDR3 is TGCGCCAGCAGCTTGAGTCCCCGGGACGGAAATAACTATGGCTACACCTTC. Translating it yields CASSLSPRDGNNYGYTF.

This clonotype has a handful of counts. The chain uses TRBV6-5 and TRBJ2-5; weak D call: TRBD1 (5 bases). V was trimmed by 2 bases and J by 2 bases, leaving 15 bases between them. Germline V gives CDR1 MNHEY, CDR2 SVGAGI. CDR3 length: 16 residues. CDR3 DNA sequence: TGTGCCAGCAGTTACGTGGACAAAGCCTGGCAAGAGACCCAGTACTTC. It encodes CASSYVDKAWQETQYF.

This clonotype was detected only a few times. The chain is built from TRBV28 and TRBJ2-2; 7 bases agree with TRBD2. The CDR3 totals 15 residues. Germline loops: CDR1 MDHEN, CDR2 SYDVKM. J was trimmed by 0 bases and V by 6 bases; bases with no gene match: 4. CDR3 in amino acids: CASRTGTTNTGELFF. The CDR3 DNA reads TGTGCCAGCAGGACCGGGACTACGAACACCGGGGAGCTGTTTTTT.

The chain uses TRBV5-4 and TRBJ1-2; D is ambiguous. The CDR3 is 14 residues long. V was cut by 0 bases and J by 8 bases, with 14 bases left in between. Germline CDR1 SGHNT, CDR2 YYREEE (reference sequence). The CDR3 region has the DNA TGTGCCAGCAGCTTGGTCTCGAAACTCGGGGGCTACACCTTC. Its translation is CASSLVSKLGGYTF.

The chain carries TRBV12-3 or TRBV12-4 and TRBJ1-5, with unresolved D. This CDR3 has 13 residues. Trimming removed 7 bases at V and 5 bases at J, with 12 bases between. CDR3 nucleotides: TGTGCCAGCACCCCGGACGAGGATCAGCCCCAGCATTTT. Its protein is CASTPDEDQPQHF.

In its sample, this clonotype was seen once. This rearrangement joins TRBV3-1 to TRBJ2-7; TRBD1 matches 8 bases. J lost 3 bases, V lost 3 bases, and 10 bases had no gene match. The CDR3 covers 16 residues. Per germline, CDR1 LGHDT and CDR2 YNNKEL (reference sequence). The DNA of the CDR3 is TGTGCCAGCAGCCATCGGAGGGCAGGGGGCAACTACGAGCAGTACTTC. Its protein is CASSHRRAGGNYEQYF.

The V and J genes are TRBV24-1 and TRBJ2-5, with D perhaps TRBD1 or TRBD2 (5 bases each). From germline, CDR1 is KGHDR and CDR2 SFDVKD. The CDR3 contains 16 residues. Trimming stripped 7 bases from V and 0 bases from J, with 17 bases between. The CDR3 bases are TGTGCCACCAGCCAAAACGTAGGGACGGACCAAGAGACCCAGTACTTC. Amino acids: CATSQNVGTDQETQYF.

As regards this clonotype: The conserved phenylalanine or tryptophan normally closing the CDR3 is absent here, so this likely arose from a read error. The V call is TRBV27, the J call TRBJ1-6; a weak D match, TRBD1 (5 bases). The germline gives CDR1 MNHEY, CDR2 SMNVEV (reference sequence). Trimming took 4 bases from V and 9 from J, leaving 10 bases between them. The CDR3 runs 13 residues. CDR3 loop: CASSSGPGSPLHS. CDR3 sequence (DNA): TGTGCCAGCAGTTCGGGACCGGGTTCACCCCTCCACTCT.

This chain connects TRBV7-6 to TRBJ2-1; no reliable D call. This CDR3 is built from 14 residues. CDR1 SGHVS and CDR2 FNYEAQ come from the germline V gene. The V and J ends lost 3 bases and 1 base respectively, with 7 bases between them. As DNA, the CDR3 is TGTGCCAGCAGCTTTACTGGGTCCTACAATGAGCAGTTCTTC. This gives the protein CASSFTGSYNEQFF.

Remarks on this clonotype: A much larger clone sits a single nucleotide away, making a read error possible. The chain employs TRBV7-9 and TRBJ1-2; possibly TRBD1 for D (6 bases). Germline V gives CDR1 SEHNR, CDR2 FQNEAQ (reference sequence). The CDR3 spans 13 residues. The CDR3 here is CSSSLLTGSGYTF. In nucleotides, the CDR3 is TGTTCCAGCAGCTTACTCACAGGGAGCGGCTACACCTTC.

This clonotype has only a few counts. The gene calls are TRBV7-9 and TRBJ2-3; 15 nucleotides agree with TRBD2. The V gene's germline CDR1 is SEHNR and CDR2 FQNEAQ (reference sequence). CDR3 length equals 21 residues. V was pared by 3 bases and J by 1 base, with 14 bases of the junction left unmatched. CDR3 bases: TGTGCCAGCAGCTTTTCTCTACCACCGGGACTAGCGGGGGGCCGCACAGATACGCAGTATTTT. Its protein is CASSFSLPPGLAGGRTDTQYF.

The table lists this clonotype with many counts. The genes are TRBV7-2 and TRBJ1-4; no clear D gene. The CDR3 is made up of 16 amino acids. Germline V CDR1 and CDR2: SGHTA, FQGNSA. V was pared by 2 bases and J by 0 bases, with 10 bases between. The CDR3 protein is CASSLYSTATNEKLFF. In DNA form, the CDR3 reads TGTGCCAGCAGCTTATACTCCACAGCAACTAATGAAAAACTGTTTTTT.

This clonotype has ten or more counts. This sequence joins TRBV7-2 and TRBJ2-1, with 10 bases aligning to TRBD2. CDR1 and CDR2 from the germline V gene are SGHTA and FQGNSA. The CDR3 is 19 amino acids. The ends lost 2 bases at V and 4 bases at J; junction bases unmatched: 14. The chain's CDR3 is CASSLRGSGGAELYNEQFF. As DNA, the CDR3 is TGTGCCAGCAGCTTAAGGGGGAGCGGGGGGGCCGAGCTATACAATGAGCAGTTCTTC.

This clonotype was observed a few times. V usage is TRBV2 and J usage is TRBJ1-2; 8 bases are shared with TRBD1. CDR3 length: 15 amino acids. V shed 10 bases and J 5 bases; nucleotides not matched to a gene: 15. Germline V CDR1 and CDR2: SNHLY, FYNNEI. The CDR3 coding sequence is TGTGCCACAACTACACGGCCGACAGGGGTTTATGGCTACACCTTC. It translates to CATTTRPTGVYGYTF.

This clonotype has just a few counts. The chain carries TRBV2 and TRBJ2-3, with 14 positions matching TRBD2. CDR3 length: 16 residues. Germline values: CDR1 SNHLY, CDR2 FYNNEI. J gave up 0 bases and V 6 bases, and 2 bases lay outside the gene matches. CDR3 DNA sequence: TGTGCCAGCAGGCGACTAGCGGGGGGGAGCACAGATACGCAGTATTTT. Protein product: CASRRLAGGSTDTQYF.

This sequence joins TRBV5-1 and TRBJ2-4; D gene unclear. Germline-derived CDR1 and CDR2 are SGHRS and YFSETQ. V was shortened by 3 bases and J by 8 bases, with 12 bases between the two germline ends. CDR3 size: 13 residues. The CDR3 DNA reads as TGCGCCAGCAGCTATTCCTTGCTAGACATTCAGTACTTC. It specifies CASSYSLLDIQYF.

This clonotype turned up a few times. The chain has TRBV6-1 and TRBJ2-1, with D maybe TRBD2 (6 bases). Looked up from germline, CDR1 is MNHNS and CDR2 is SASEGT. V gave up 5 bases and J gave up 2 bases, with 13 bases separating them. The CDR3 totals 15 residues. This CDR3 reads CASSSGTQTYNEQFF. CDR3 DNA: TGTGCCAGCAGTTCCGGGACTCAGACCTACAATGAGCAGTTCTTC.

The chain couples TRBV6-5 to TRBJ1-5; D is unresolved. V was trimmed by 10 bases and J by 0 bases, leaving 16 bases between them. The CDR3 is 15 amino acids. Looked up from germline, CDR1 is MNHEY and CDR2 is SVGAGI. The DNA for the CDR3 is TGTGCCACGTCCTCAGAGATGTATAGCAATCAGCCCCAGCATTTT. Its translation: CATSSEMYSNQPQHF.

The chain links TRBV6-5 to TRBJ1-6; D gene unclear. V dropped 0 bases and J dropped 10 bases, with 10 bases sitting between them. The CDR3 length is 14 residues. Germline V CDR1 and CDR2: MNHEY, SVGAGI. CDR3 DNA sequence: TGTGCCAGCAGTTACTCCCCCGGCGGGTCACCCCTCCACTTT. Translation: CASSYSPGGSPLHF.

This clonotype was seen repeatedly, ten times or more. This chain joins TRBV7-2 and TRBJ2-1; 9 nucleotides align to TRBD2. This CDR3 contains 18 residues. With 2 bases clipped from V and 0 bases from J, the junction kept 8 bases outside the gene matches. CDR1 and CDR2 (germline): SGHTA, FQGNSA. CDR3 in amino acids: CASSLRGVAGASYNEQFF. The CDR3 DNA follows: TGTGCCAGCAGCTTAAGAGGGGTAGCGGGGGCCTCCTACAATGAGCAGTTCTTC.

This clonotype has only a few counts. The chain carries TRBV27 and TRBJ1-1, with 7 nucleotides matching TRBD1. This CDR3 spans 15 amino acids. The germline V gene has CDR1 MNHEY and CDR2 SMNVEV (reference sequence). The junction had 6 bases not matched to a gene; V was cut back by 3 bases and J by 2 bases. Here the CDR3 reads CASSFRGTANTEAFF. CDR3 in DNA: TGTGCCAGCAGTTTCCGGGGGACAGCTAACACTGAAGCTTTCTTT.

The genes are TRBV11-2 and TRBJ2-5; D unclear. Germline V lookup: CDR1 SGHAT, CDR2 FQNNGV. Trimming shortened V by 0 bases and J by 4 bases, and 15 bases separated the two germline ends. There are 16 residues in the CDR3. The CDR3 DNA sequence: TGTGCCAGCAGCTTAGACCTCCTTGGAGCTTCAGAGACCCAGTACTTC. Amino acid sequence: CASSLDLLGASETQYF.

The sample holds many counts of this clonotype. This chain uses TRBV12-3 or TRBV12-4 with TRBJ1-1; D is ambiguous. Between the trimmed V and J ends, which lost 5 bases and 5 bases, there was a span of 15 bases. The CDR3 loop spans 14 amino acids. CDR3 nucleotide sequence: TGTGCCAGCAGTCTTTACTCCGGGGTGACTGAAGCTTTCTTT. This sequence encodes CASSLYSGVTEAFF.

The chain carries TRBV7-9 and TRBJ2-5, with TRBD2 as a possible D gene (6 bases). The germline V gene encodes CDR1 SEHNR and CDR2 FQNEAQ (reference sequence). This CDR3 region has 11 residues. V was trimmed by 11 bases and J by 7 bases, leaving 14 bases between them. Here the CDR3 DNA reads TGTGCCGGGGGGACGGCGGGGACCCAGTACTTC. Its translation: CAGGTAGTQYF.

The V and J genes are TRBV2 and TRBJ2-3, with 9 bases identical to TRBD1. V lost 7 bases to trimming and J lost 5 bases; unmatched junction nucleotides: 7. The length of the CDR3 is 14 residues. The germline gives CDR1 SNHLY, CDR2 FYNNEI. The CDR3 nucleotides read TGTGCCAGCACCCAACAGGGGGCAGGAGATACGCAGTATTTT. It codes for CASTQQGAGDTQYF.

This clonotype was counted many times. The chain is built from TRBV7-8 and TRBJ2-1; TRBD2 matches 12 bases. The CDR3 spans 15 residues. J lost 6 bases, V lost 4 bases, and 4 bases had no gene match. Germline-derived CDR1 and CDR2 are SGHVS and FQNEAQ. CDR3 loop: CASSSRTSGVNEQFF. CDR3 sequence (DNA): TGTGCCAGCAGCTCAAGGACTAGCGGGGTCAATGAGCAGTTCTTC.

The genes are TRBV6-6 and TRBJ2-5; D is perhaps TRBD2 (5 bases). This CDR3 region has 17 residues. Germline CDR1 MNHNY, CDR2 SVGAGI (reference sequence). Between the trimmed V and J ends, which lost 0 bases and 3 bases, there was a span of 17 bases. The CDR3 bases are TGTGCCAGCAGTTACTCCCCGCAAGGAGGAGTGGAAGAGACCCAGTACTTC. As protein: CASSYSPQGGVEETQYF.

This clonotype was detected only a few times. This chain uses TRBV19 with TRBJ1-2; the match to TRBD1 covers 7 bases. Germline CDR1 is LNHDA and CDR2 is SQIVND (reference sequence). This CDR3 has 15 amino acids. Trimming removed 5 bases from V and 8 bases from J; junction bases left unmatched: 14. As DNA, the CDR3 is TGTGCCAGTAGTCCCCCCGCAGGGGGACGAAGCGGCTACACCTTC. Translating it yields CASSPPAGGRSGYTF. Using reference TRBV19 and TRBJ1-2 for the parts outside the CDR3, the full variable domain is DGGITQSPKYLFRKEGQNVTLSCEQNLNHDAMYWYRQDPGQGLRLIYYSQIVNDFQKGDIAEGYSVSREKKESFPLTVTSAQKNPTAFYLCASSPPAGGRSGYTFGSGTRLTVV.

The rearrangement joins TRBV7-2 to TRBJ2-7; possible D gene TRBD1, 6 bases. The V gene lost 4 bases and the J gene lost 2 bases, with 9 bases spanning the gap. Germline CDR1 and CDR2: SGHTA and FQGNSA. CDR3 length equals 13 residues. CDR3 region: CASSWDTPYEQYF. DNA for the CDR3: TGTGCCAGCAGCTGGGACACCCCCTACGAGCAGTACTTC.

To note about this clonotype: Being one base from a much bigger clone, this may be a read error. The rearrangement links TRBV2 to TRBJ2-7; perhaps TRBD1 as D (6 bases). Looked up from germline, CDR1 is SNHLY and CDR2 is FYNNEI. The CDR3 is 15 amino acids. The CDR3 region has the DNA TGTGCCAGCAGCCCCCGGACAGACAGGTCCTACGAGCGGTACTTC. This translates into CASSPRTDRSYERYF.